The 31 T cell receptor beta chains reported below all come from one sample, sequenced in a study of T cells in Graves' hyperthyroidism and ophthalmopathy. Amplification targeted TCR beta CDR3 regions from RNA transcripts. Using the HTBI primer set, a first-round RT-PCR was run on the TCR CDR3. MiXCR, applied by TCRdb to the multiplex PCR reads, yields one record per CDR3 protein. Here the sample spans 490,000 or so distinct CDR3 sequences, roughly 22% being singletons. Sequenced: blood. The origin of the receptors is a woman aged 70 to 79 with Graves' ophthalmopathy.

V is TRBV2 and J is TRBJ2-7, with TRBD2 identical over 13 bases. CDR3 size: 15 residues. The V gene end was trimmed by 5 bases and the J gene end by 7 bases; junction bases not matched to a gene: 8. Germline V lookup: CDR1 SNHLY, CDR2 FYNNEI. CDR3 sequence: CASSLRTSGRFEQYF. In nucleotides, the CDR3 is TGTGCCAGCAGTTTACGGACTAGCGGGAGATTTGAGCAGTACTTC.

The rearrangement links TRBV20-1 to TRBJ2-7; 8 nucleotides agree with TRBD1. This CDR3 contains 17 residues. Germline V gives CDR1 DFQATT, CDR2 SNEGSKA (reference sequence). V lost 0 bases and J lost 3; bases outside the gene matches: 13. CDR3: CSARDPSADRAHYEQYF. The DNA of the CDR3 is TGCAGTGCTAGAGACCCAAGTGCGGACAGGGCCCACTACGAGCAGTACTTC.

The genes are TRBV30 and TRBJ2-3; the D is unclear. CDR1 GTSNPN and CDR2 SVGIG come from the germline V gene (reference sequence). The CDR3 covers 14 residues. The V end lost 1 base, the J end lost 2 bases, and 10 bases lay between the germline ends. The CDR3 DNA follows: TGTGCCTGGAGTGGTCGATCCCCCACAGATACGCAGTATTTT. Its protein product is CAWSGRSPTDTQYF.

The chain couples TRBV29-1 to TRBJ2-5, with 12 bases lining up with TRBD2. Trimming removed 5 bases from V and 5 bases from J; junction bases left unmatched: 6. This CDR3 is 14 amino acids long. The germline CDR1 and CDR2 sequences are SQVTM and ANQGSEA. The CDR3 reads CSVSSGRAWETQYF. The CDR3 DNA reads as TGCAGCGTTTCTAGCGGGAGGGCCTGGGAGACCCAGTACTTC.

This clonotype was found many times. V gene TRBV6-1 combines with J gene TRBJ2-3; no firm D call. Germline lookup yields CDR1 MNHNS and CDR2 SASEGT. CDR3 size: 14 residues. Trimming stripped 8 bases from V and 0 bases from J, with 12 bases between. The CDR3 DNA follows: TGTGCCAGCTCCGAGTTGTTTAGCACAGATACGCAGTATTTT. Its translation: CASSELFSTDTQYF.

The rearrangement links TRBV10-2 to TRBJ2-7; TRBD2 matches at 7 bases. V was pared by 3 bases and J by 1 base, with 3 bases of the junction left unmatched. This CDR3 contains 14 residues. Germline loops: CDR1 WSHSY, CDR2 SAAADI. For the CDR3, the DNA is TGCGCCAGCAGTGAAATGGGGGGGTCCTACGAGCAGTACTTC. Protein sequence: CASSEMGGSYEQYF.

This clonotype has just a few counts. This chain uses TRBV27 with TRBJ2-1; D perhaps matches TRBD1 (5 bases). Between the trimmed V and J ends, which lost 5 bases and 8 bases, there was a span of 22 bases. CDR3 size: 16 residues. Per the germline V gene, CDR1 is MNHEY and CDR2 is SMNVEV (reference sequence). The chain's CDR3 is CASSKKTVRTKDEQFF. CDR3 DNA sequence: TGTGCCAGCAGTAAGAAGACAGTACGGACAAAGGATGAGCAGTTCTTC.

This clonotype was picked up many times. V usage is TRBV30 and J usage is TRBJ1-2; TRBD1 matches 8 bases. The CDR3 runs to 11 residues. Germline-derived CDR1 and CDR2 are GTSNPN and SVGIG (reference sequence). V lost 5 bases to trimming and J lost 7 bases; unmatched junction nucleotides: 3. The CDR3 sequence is CAWLQGAGYTF. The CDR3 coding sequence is TGTGCCTGGCTCCAGGGGGCTGGCTACACCTTC.

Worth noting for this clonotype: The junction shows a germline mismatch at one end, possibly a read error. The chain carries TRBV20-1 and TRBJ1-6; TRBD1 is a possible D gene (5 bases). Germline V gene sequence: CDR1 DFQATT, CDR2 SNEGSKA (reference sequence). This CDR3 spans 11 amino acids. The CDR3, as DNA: TGCAGTGCGGGGCCTCTTTCAGCCCTCCACTTT. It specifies CSAGPLSALHF.

CDR3 DNA sequence: TGTGCCAGCAGTGCCGCCCCTAACTATGGCTACACCTTC. Protein product: CASSAAPNYGYTF. V usage is TRBV25-1 and J usage is TRBJ1-2; no clear D gene. The CDR3 consists of 13 residues. Germline lookup yields CDR1 MGHDK and CDR2 SYGVNS. V was shortened by 4 bases and J by 0 bases, with 6 bases between the two germline ends.

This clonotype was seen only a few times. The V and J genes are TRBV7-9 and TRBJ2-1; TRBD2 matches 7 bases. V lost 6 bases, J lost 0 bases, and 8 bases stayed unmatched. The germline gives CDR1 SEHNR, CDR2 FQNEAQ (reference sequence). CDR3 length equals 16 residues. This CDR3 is CASRGGTPSSYNEQFF. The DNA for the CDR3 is TGTGCCAGCAGGGGGGGGACTCCCAGCTCCTACAATGAGCAGTTCTTC.

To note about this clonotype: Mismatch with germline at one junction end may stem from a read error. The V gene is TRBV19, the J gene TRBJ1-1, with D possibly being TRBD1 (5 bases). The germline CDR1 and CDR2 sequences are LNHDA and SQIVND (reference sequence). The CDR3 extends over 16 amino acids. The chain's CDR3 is CASSMGFGARNTEASF. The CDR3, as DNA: TGTGCCAGTAGTATGGGTTTCGGGGCCAGGAACACTGAAGCTTCCTTT.

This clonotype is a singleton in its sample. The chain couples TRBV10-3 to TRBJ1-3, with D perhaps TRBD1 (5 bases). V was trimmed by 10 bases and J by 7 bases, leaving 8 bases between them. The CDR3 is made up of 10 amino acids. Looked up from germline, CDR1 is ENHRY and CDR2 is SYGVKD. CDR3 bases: TGTGCCACCGGGGCGAACACCATATATTTT. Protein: CATGANTIYF.

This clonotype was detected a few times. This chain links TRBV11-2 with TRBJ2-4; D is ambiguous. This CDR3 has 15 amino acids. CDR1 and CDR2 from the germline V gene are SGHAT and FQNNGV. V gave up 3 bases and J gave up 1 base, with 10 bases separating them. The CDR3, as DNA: TGTGCCAGCAGCTTTTATCTGGGGGCCAAAAACATTCAGTACTTC. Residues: CASSFYLGAKNIQYF.

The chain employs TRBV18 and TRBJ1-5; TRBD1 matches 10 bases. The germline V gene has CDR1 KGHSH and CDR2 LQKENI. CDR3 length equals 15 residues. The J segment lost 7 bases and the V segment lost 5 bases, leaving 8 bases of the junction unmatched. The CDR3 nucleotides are TGTGCCAGCTCAGCGGGACAGGGGAGCCACCAGCCCCAGCATTTT. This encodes CASSAGQGSHQPQHF.

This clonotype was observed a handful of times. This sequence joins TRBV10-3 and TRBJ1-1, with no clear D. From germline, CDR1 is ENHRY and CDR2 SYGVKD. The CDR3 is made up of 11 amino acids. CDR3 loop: CPQYMNTEAFF. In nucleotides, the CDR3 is TGTCCCCAGTACATGAACACTGAAGCTTTCTTT.

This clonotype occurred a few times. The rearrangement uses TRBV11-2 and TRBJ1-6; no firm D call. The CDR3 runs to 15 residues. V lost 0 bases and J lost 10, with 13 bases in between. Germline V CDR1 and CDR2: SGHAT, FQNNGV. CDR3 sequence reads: CASSLDPSSVSPLHF. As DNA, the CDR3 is TGTGCCAGCAGCTTAGATCCGTCTTCGGTCTCACCCCTCCACTTT.

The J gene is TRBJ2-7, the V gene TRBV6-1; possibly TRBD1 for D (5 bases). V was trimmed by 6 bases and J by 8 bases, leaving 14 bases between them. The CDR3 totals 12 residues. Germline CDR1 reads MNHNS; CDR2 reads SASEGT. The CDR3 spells CASSTDIRKQYF. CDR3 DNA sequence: TGTGCCAGCAGCACGGACATCCGGAAGCAGTACTTC.

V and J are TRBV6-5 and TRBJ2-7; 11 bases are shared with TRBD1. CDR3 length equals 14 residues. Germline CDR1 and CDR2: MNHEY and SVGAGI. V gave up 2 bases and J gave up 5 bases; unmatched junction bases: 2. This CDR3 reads CASSYGQGAHEQYF. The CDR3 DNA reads TGTGCCAGCAGTTACGGACAGGGGGCGCACGAGCAGTACTTC.

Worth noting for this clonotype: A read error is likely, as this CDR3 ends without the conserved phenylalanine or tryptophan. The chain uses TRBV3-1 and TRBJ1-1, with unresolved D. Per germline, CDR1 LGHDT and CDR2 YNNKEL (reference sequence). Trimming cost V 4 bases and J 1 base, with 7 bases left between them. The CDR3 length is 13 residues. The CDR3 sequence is CASSLLGNTEAFS. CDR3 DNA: TGTGCCAGCAGCCTCCTAGGGAACACTGAAGCTTTCTCT.

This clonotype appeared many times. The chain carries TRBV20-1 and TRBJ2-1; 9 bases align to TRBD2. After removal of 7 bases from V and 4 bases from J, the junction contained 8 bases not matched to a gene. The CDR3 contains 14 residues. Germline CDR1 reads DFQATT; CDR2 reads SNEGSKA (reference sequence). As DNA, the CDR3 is TGCAGTGTAAGGCCTAGCGGGGATTACAATGAGCAGTTCTTC. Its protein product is CSVRPSGDYNEQFF.

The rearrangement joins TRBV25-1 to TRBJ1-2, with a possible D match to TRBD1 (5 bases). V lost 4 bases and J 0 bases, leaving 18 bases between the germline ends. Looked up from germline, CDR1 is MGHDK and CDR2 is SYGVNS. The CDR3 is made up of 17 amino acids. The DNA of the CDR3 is TGTGCCAGCAGTGGCACCGGTTGGACAAGCTCTAACTATGGCTACACCTTC. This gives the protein CASSGTGWTSSNYGYTF.

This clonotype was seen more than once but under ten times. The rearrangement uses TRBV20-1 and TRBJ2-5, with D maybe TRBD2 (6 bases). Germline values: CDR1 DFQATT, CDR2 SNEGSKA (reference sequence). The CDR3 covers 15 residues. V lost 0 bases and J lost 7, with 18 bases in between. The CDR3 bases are TGCAGTGCTAGAGACGAGCGGCGGGATAGAGGGACCCAGTACTTC. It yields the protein CSARDERRDRGTQYF.

This CDR3 reads CSVEGTGGSGANVLTF. The CDR3 DNA reads TGCAGCGTTGAGGGGACAGGAGGTTCTGGGGCCAACGTCCTGACTTTC. The chain employs TRBV29-1 and TRBJ2-6; TRBD1 agrees at 8 bases. The CDR3 spans 16 residues. Germline V gene sequence: CDR1 SQVTM, CDR2 ANQGSEA. Losses at the gene ends were 3 bases for V and 1 base for J; bases not matched to a gene: 5.

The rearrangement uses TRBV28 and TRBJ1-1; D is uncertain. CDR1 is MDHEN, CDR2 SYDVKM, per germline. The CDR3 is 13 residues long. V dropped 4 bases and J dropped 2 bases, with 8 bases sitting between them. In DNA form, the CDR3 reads TGTGCCAGCAGTTGGAGGGTTAACACTGAAGCTTTCTTT. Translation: CASSWRVNTEAFF.

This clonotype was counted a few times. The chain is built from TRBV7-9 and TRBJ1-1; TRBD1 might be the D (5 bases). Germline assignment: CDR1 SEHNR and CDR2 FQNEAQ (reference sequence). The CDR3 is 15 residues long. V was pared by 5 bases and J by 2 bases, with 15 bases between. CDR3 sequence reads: CASSREGSRNTEAFF. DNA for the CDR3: TGTGCCAGCAGCCGCGAGGGGTCACGAAACACTGAAGCTTTCTTT.

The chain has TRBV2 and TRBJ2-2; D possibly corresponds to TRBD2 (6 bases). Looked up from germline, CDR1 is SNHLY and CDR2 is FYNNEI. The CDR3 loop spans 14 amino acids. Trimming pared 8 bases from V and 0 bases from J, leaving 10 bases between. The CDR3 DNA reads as TGTGCCAGCCGGGAGACTACGAACACCGGGGAGCTGTTTTTT. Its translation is CASRETTNTGELFF.

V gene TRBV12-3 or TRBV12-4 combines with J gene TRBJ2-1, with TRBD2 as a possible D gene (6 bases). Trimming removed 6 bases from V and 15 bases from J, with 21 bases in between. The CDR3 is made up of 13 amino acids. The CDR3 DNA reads TGTGCCAGCAGCCCGGGCCCGGGGGTAGCGGTGTTCTTC. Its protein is CASSPGPGVAVFF.

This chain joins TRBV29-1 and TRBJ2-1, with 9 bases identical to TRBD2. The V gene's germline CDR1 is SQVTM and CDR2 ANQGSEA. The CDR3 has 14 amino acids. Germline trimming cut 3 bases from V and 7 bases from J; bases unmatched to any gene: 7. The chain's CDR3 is CSVESAGGGNEQFF. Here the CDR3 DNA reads TGCAGCGTTGAGTCGGCGGGGGGGGGAAATGAGCAGTTCTTC.

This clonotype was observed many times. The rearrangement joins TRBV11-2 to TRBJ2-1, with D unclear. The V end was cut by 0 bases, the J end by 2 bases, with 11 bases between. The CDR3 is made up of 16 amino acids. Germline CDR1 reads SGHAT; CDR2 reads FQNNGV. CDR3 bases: TGTGCCAGCAGCTTAGAGAGTAGCCCAGCCTACAATGAGCAGTTCTTC. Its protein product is CASSLESSPAYNEQFF.

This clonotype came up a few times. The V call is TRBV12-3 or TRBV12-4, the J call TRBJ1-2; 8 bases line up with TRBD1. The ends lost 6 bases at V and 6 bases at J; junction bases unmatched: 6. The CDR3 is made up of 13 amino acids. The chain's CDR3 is CASRKTGANGYTF. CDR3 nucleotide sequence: TGTGCCAGCAGAAAGACAGGGGCTAATGGCTACACCTTC.